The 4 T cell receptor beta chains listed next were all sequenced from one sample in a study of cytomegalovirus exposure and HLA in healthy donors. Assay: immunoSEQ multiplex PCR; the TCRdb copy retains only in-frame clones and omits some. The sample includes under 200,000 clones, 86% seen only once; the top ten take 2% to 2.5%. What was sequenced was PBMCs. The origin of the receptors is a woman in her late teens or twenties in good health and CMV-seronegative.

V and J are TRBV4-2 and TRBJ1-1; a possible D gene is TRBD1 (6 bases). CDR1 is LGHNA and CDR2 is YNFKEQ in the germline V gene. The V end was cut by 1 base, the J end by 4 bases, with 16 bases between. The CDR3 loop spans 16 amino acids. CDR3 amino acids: CASSQARGPGSTEAFF. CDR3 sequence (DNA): TGTGCCAGCAGCCAAGCCAGGGGCCCGGGGAGCACTGAAGCTTTCTTT.

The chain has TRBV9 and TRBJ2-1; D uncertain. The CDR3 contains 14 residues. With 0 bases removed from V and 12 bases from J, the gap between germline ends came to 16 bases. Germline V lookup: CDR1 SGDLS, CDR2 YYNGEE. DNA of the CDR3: TGTGCCAGCAGCGTAGACCACCAAGCTAGTATGCAGTTCTTC. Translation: CASSVDHQASMQFF.

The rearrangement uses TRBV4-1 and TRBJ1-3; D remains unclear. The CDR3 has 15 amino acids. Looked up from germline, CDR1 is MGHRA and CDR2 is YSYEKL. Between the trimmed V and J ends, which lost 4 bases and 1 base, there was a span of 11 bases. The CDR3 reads CASSRRGVSGNTIYF. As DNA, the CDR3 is TGCGCCAGCAGCCGACGGGGAGTATCTGGAAACACCATATATTTT.

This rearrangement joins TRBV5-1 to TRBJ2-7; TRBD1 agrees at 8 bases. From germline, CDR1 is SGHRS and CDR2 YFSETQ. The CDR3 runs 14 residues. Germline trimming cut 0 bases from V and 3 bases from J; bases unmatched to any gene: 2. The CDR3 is CASSLVTGGYEQYF. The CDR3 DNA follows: TGCGCCAGCAGCTTGGTCACAGGGGGCTACGAGCAGTACTTC.